What follows describes a single T cell receptor (beta chain). The table came from immunoSEQ multiplex PCR; TCRdb's copy has only in-frame clones and leaves some out. The repertoire includes 550,000 to 850,000 clones, roughly 72% of them detected once, and over 1.5% sits in the top ten. The CDR3 covers 11 residues. The V gene's germline CDR1 is SNHLY and CDR2 FYNNEI. These data are taken from a study of shared clonotypes between healthy human individuals. The sequencing input was memory CD4+ T cells sorted from blood. Subset: CD45RA-negative fraction. The origin of this receptor is a woman aged 25 to 45 in good health. The rearrangement joins TRBV2 to TRBJ2-5; no firm D call. The DNA end lines up better with TRBJ2-7; the J call may be wrong. The DNA for the CDR3 is TGTGCCAGCAGTCCCGTATACGAGCAGTACTTC. Translated, it gives CASSPVYEQYF.